These 12 T cell receptor beta chains came from one sample sequenced in a study of PD-L1 blockade in urothelial cancer. Time point reported: pretreatment peripheral blood. Generated by immunoSEQ multiplex PCR, the TCRdb table keeps only in-frame clones and is missing some. The sample carries about 95,000 clones, almost 90% recorded once. The source material was PBMCs, sampled around atezolizumab (anti-PD-L1) treatment. These receptors all stem from a man aged 60 to 75 with urothelial cancer.

The genes are TRBV5-6 and TRBJ1-2; D unclear. The CDR3 has 12 residues. Trimming pared 4 bases from V and 2 bases from J, leaving 6 bases between. CDR1 SGHDT and CDR2 YYEEEE come from the germline V gene. CDR3 residues: CASSPRNYGYTF. CDR3 DNA: TGTGCCAGCAGCCCCAGGAACTATGGCTACACCTTC. Supplemented by reference TRBV5-6 and TRBJ1-2, the full variable domain reads DAGVTQSPTHLIKTRGQQVTLRCSPKSGHDTVSWYQQALGQGPQFIFQYYEEEERQRGNFPDRFSGHQFPNYSSELNVNALLLGDSALYLCASSPRNYGYTFGSGTRLTVV.

This chain connects TRBV5-1 to TRBJ2-3; no definite D call. Trimming cost V 0 bases and J 0 bases, with 8 bases left between them. Germline loops: CDR1 SGHRS, CDR2 YFSETQ. This CDR3 comprises 15 residues. CDR3 nucleotides: TGCGCCAGCAGCTTGGAACTGTATAGCACAGATACGCAGTATTTT. Its translation is CASSLELYSTDTQYF.

The chain employs TRBV9 and TRBJ2-3; tentative D call: TRBD2 (6 bases). The CDR3 extends over 15 amino acids. Trimming cost V 0 bases and J 0 bases, with 8 bases left between them. Germline V gene sequence: CDR1 SGDLS, CDR2 YYNGEE. In DNA, the CDR3 is TGTGCCAGCAGCGTAGTAGGACTAAGCACAGATACGCAGTATTTT. This sequence encodes CASSVVGLSTDTQYF.

The chain combines TRBV2 with TRBJ2-1; the D gene is possibly TRBD1 (9 bases). The germline V and J ends were trimmed by 2 bases and 1 base, with 36 bases remaining between them. This CDR3 region has 24 residues. The germline CDR1 and CDR2 sequences are SNHLY and FYNNEI. The CDR3 coding sequence is TGTGCCAGCAGTGAACGGACAGGGGAGGGCCTATGGGGCAGAAGCGGGAGATCCTACAATGAGCAGTTCTTC. It translates to CASSERTGEGLWGRSGRSYNEQFF.

The V call is TRBV6-6, the J call TRBJ1-3, with D possibly being TRBD1 (6 bases). Trimming stripped 2 bases from V and 2 bases from J, with 10 bases between. Germline V lookup: CDR1 MNHNY, CDR2 SVGAGI (reference sequence). The CDR3 totals 15 residues. This CDR3 is CASSYGEGAGNTIYF. The CDR3 coding sequence is TGTGCCAGCAGTTACGGGGAGGGGGCTGGAAACACCATATATTTT.

The rearrangement links TRBV14 to TRBJ2-7; 9 nucleotides align to TRBD1. The CDR3 spans 15 residues. Germline V gene lookup returns CDR1 SGHDN and CDR2 FVKESK. V lost 3 bases and J lost 3; bases outside the gene matches: 6. CDR3 amino acids: CASSQAGTGFYEQYF. Written as DNA, the CDR3 is TGTGCCAGCAGCCAGGCCGGGACAGGGTTCTACGAGCAGTACTTC.

The chain joins TRBV7-9 to TRBJ2-7; D is perhaps TRBD1 (6 bases). Germline CDR1 is SEHNR and CDR2 is FQNEAQ (reference sequence). V shed 0 bases and J shed 6 bases, with 9 bases lying between them. The CDR3 is made up of 13 amino acids. The CDR3 nucleotides are TGTGCCAGCAGCTTAGCACAGGGCAGCGAGCAGTACTTC. This sequence encodes CASSLAQGSEQYF.

The V and J genes are TRBV28 and TRBJ2-3; no reliable D call. The CDR3 contains 13 residues. Trimming removed 8 bases from V and 2 bases from J, with 11 bases in between. CDR1 and CDR2 from the germline V gene are MDHEN and SYDVKM. The CDR3 DNA is TGTGCCAGCCGGGTCTCTTTCACAGATACGCAGTATTTT. It specifies CASRVSFTDTQYF.

This clone was observed once. This rearrangement joins TRBV7-2 to TRBJ1-5; 8 positions match TRBD1. The CDR3 covers 15 residues. The V segment lost 1 base and the J segment 7 bases; nucleotides outside the gene matches: 6. Germline V CDR1 and CDR2: SGHTA, FQGNSA. This chain's CDR3 is CASSLVQGASQPQHF. The DNA for the CDR3 is TGTGCCAGCAGCTTAGTGCAGGGGGCAAGCCAGCCCCAGCATTTT.

The V and J genes are TRBV6-1 and TRBJ1-2; D is undetermined. The CDR3 length is 15 residues. The V and J ends lost 0 bases and 5 bases respectively, with 13 bases between them. The germline CDR1 and CDR2 sequences are MNHNS and SASEGT. The CDR3 sequence: CASSEALDYLYGYTF. CDR3 nucleotides: TGTGCCAGCAGTGAAGCACTGGACTACTTGTATGGCTACACCTTC.

The CDR3 region has the DNA TGTGCCAGTACCCCGGGACAAGTTTTGGGCAATGAGCAGTTCTTC. Residues: CASTPGQVLGNEQFF. The chain carries TRBV19 and TRBJ2-1; perhaps TRBD1 as D (6 bases). The CDR3 is made up of 15 amino acids. CDR1 and CDR2 (germline): LNHDA, SQIVND (reference sequence). With 7 bases removed from V and 6 bases from J, the gap between germline ends came to 19 bases.

This chain uses TRBV7-2 with TRBJ2-7, with a weak D call TRBD2 (5 bases). Germline CDR1 and CDR2: SGHTA and FQGNSA. V shed 5 bases and J shed 3 bases, with 11 bases lying between them. CDR3 size: 13 residues. CDR3 amino acids: CASSTDRGYEQYF. Here the CDR3 DNA reads TGTGCCAGCAGCACCGACCGGGGCTACGAGCAGTACTTC.